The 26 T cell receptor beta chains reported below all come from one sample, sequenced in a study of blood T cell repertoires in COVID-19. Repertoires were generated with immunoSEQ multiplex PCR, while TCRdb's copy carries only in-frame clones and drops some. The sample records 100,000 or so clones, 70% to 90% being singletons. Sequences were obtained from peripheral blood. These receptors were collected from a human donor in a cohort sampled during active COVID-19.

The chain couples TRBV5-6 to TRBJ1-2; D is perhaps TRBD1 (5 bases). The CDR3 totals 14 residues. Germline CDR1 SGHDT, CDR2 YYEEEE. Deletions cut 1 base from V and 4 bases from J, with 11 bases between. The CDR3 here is CASSLPGIFYGYTF. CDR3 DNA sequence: TGTGCCAGCAGCTTGCCAGGGATCTTCTATGGCTACACCTTC.

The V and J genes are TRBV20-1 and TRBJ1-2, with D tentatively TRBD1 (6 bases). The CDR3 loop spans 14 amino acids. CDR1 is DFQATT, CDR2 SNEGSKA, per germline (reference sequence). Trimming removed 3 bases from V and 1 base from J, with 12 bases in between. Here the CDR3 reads CSASEGEGNYGYTF. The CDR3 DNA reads TGCAGTGCTAGTGAGGGGGAGGGTAACTATGGCTACACCTTC.

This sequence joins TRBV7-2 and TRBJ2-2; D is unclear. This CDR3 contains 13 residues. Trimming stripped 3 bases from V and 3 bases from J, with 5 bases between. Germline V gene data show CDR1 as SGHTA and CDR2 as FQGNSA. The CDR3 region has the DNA TGTGCCAGCAGCTTTCAGTACACCGGGGAGCTGTTTTTT. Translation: CASSFQYTGELFF.

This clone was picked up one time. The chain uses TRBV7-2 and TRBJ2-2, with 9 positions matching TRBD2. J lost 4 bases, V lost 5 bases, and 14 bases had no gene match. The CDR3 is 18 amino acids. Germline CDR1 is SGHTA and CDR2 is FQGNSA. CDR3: CASSPGGGGAISTGELFF. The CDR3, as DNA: TGTGCCAGCAGCCCTGGGGGCGGGGGGGCGATTTCCACCGGGGAGCTGTTTTTT. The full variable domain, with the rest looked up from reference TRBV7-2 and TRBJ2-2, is GAGVSQSPSNKVTEKGKDVELRCDPISGHTALYWYRQSLGQGLEFLIYFQGNSAPDKSGLPSDRFSAERTGGSVSTLTIQRTQQEDSAVYLCASSPGGGGAISTGELFFGEGSRLTVL.

CDR3 bases: TGTGCCAGTAGTATAGGGGCTAGCAGCCATCCAAGCGAGGAGACCCAGTACTTC. This codes for CASSIGASSHPSEETQYF. The genes are TRBV19 and TRBJ2-5, with D perhaps matching TRBD2 (5 bases). The germline CDR1 and CDR2 sequences are LNHDA and SQIVND (reference sequence). Trimming pared 1 base from V and 5 bases from J, leaving 23 bases between. The CDR3 sequence is 18 residues long.

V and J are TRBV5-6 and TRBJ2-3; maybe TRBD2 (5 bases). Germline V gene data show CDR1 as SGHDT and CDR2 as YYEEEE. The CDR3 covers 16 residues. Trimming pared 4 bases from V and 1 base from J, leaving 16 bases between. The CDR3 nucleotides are TGTGCCAGCAGCCCAGGACTCGATCGGGGCACAGATACGCAGTATTTT. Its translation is CASSPGLDRGTDTQYF.

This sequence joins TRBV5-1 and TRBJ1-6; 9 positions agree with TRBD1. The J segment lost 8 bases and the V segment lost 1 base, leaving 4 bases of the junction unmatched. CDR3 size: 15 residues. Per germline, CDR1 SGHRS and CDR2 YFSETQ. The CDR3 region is CASSLRTGEDSPLHF. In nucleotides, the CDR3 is TGCGCCAGCAGCTTGCGGACAGGGGAAGATTCACCCCTCCACTTT.

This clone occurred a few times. CDR3 loop: CASSPSPFAEAFF. The CDR3 DNA follows: TGTGCCAGCAGCCCTTCTCCCTTCGCTGAAGCTTTCTTT. The chain has TRBV5-4 and TRBJ1-1; D is undetermined. V was pared by 4 bases and J by 6 bases, with 13 bases between. There are 13 residues in the CDR3. The germline CDR1 and CDR2 sequences are SGHNT and YYREEE (reference sequence).

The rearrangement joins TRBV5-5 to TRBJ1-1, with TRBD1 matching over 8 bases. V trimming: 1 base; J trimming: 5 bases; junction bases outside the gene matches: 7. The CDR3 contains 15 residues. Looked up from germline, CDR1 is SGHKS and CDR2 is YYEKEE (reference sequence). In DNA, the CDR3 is TGTGCCAGCAGCTTGCTGCCAGGGGGCGTTACTGAAGCTTTCTTT. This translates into CASSLLPGGVTEAFF.

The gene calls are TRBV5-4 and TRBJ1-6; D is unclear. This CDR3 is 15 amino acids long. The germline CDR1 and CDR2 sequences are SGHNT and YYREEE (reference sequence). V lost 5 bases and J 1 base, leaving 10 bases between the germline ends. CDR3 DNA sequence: TGTGCCAGCAGTTCAACGGAGTCCTATAATTCACCCCTCCACTTT. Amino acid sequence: CASSSTESYNSPLHF. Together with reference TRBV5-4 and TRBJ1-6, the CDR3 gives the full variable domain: ETGVTQSPTHLIKTRGQQVTLRCSSQSGHNTVSWYQQALGQGPQFIFQYYREEENGRGNFPPRFSGLQFPNYSSELNVNALELDDSALYLCASSSTESYNSPLHFGNGTRLTVT.

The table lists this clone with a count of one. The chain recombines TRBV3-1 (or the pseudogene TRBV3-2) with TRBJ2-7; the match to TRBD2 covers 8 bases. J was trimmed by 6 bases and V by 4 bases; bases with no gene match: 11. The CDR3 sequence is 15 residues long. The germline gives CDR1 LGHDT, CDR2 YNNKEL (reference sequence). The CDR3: CASSPSSGRWSEQYF. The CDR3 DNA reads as TGTGCCAGCAGCCCGAGCAGCGGGAGATGGTCCGAGCAGTACTTC.

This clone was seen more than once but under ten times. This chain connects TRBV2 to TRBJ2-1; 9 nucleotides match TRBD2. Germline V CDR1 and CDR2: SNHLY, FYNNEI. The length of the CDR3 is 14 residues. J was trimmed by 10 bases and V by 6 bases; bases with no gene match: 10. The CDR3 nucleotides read TGTGCCAGCAGGGCCACCGGACTAGCGTCGGAGCAGTTCTTC. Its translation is CASRATGLASEQFF.

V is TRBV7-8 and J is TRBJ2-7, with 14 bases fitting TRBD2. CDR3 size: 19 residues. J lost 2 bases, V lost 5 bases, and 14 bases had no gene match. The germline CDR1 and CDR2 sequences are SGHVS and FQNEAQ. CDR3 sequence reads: CASSHRAPGLAGVPYEQYF. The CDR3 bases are TGTGCCAGCAGCCACCGAGCCCCGGGACTAGCGGGGGTCCCCTACGAGCAGTACTTC. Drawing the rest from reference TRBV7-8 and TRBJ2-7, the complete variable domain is GAGVSQSPRYKVAKRGQDVALRCDPISGHVSLFWYQQALGQGPEFLTYFQNEAQLDKSGLPSDRFFAERPEGSVSTLKIQRTQQEDSAVYLCASSHRAPGLAGVPYEQYFGPGTRLTVT.

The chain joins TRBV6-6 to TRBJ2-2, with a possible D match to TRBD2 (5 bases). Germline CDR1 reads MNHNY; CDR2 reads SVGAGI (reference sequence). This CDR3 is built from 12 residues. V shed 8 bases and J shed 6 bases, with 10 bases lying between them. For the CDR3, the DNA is TGTGCCAGCCGGGGTTCACCCGGGGAGCTGTTTTTT. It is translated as CASRGSPGELFF.

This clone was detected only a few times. CDR3: CASSLEGTGDTDTQYF. As DNA, the CDR3 is TGTGCCAGCAGCTTAGAAGGGACAGGCGACACAGATACGCAGTATTTT. J is TRBJ2-3 and V is TRBV7-9; TRBD1 aligns across 8 bases. The V and J ends lost 1 base and 2 bases, in that order; junction bases with no gene match: 5. CDR3 length: 16 residues. Germline assignment: CDR1 SEHNR and CDR2 FQNEAQ (reference sequence).

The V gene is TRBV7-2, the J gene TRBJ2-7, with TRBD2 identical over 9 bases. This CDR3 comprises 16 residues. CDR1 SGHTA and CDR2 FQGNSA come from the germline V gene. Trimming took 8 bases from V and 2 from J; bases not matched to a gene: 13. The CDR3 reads CASGSSYGGGAYEQYF. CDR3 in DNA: TGTGCCAGCGGATCCTCTTATGGCGGGGGGGCCTACGAGCAGTACTTC.

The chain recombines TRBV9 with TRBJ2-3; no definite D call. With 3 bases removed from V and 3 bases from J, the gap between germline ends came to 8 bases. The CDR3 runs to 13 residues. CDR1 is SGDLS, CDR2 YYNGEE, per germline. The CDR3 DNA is TGTGCCAGCAGCGATACTTTAACAGATACGCAGTATTTT. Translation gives CASSDTLTDTQYF.

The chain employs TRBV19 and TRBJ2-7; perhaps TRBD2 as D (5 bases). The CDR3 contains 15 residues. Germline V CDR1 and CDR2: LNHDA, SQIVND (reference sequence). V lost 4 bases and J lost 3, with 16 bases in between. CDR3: CASSRGSWGNYEQYF. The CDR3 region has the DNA TGTGCCAGTAGTAGAGGGAGTTGGGGAAACTACGAGCAGTACTTC.

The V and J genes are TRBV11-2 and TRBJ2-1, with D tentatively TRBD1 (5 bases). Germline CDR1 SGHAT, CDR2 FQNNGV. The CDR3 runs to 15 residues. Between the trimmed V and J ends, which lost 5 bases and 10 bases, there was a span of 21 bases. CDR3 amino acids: CASSKQGFLSEEQFF. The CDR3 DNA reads TGTGCCAGCAGCAAGCAGGGTTTTCTGTCGGAGGAGCAGTTCTTC.

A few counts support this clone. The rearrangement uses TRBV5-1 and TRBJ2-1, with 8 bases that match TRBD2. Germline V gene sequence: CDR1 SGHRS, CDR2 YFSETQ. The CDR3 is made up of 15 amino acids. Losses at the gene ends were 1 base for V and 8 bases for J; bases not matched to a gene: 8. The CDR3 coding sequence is TGCGCCAGCAGCTTGTCGAGCGGGGGTATATATGAGCAGTTCTTC. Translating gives CASSLSSGGIYEQFF.

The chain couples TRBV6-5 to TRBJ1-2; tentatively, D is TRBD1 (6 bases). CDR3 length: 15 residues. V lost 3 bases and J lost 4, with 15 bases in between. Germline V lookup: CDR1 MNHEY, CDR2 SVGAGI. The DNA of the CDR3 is TGTGCCAGCAGTTATAGAATAGACAGGAGCTATGGCTACACCTTC. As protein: CASSYRIDRSYGYTF.

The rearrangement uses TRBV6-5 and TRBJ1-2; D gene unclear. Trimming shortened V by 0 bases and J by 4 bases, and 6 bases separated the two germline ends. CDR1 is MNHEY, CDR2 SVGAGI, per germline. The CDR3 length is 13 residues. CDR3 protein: CASSYSSLYGYTF. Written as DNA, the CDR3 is TGTGCCAGCAGTTACTCGAGCCTCTATGGCTACACCTTC.

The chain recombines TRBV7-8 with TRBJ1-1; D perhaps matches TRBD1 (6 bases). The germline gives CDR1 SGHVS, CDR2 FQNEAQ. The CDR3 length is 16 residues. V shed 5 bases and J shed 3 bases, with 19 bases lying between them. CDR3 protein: CASSIRQDGLDTEAFF. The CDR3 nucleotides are TGTGCCAGCAGCATACGACAGGACGGCTTAGACACTGAAGCTTTCTTT.

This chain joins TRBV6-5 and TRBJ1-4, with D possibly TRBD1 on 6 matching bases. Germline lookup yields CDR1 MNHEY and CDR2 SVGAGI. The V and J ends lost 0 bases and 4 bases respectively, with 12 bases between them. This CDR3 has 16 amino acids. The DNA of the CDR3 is TGTGCCAGCAGTTACTCATGGGACACATATAATGAAAAACTGTTTTTT. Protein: CASSYSWDTYNEKLFF.

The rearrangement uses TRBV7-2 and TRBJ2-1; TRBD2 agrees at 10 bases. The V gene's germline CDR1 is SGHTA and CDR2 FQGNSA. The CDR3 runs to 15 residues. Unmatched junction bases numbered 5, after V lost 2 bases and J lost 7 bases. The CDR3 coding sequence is TGTGCCAGCAGCTTATATAGCGGGGGGTGGAATGAGCAGTTCTTC. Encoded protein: CASSLYSGGWNEQFF.

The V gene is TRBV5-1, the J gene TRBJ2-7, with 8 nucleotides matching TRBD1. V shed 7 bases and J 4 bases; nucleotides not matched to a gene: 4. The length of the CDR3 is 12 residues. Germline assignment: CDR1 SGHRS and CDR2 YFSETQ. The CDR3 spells CASQGTGYEQYF. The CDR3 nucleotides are TGCGCCAGCCAGGGGACAGGTTACGAGCAGTACTTC.